The 20 T cell receptor beta chains in this list originate from one sample, sequenced in a study of PD-1 blockade in mismatch repair-deficient tumors. TCRdb's copy holds only in-frame clones and misses some; the assay was immunoSEQ multiplex PCR. The data hold about 130,000 clones, with 88% observed a single time. Sequenced here: peripheral blood, sampled roughly 67 weeks after starting pembrolizumab. These receptors originate from an adult with mismatch repair-deficient cancer.

This chain links TRBV28 with TRBJ2-7; 8 bases line up with TRBD1. Germline V gene lookup returns CDR1 MDHEN and CDR2 SYDVKM. This CDR3 spans 16 amino acids. V lost 4 bases to trimming and J lost 0 bases; unmatched junction nucleotides: 8. This CDR3 reads CASSSTGTGLSYEQYF. In DNA, the CDR3 is TGTGCCAGCAGTTCCACCGGGACAGGCCTCTCCTACGAGCAGTACTTC.

The chain combines TRBV5-1 with TRBJ2-5; D gene uncertain. Germline V gene lookup returns CDR1 SGHRS and CDR2 YFSETQ. Trimming stripped 5 bases from V and 1 base from J, with 21 bases between. There are 17 residues in the CDR3. The CDR3 here is CASRVRVLALIQETQYF. CDR3 DNA sequence: TGCGCCAGCAGGGTTAGGGTCCTTGCCCTAATCCAAGAGACCCAGTACTTC. Full variable domain (missing parts from reference TRBV5-1 and TRBJ2-5): KAGVTQTPRYLIKTRGQQVTLSCSPISGHRSVSWYQQTPGQGLQFLFEYFSETQRNKGNFPGRFSGRQFSNSRSEMNVSTLELGDSALYLCASRVRVLALIQETQYFGPGTRLLVL.

This clone was found a few times. The chain links TRBV29-1 to TRBJ2-2; D unresolved. The CDR3 is 13 amino acids. With 3 bases removed from V and 4 bases from J, the gap between germline ends came to 9 bases. Germline CDR1 and CDR2: SQVTM and ANQGSEA. CDR3 region: CSVENDLTGELFF. CDR3 in DNA: TGCAGCGTTGAGAATGATCTCACCGGGGAGCTGTTTTTT.

This chain links TRBV5-1 with TRBJ2-1, with 14 bases fitting TRBD2. The germline V gene has CDR1 SGHRS and CDR2 YFSETQ. With 4 bases clipped from V and 2 bases from J, the junction kept 11 bases outside the gene matches. The CDR3 is 19 residues long. CDR3 nucleotide sequence: TGCGCCAGCAGCCCGGGACTAGCGGGAGCCCCCAGCGCCTACAATGAGCAGTTCTTC. Translation gives CASSPGLAGAPSAYNEQFF. The full variable domain, in which reference TRBV5-1 and TRBJ2-1 provide the parts outside the CDR3, is KAGVTQTPRYLIKTRGQQVTLSCSPISGHRSVSWYQQTPGQGLQFLFEYFSETQRNKGNFPGRFSGRQFSNSRSEMNVSTLELGDSALYLCASSPGLAGAPSAYNEQFFGPGTRLTVL.

The chain uses TRBV18 and TRBJ2-3; 10 bases match TRBD1. Per the germline V gene, CDR1 is KGHSH and CDR2 is LQKENI. J was trimmed by 4 bases and V by 6 bases; bases with no gene match: 7. The CDR3 loop spans 15 amino acids. CDR3 loop: CASSPGTGAPDTQYF. CDR3 DNA: TGTGCCAGCTCCCCCGGGACAGGGGCCCCAGATACGCAGTATTTT.

This chain connects TRBV5-1 to TRBJ2-7; D is unclear. CDR3 size: 15 residues. Germline V gene data show CDR1 as SGHRS and CDR2 as YFSETQ. The V and J ends lost 2 bases and 6 bases respectively, with 18 bases between them. The CDR3: CASSFWSGIPLEQYF. CDR3 DNA sequence: TGCGCCAGCAGCTTTTGGTCCGGTATTCCCCTCGAGCAGTACTTC.

The chain has TRBV11-2 and TRBJ2-1, with D perhaps assigned TRBD1 or TRBD2 (6 bases each). Germline-derived CDR1 and CDR2 are SGHAT and FQNNGV. The CDR3 is made up of 15 amino acids. The ends were cut back, 4 bases at V and 4 bases at J, with 14 bases in the middle. As DNA, the CDR3 is TGTGCCAGCAGCTCGTTAGGGGGGCTATACAATGAGCAGTTCTTC. Amino acids: CASSSLGGLYNEQFF.

In DNA form, the CDR3 reads TGTGCCACCCTCCCCTCTGGGACTGAAAAACTGTTTTTT. This encodes CATLPSGTEKLFF. The chain recombines TRBV25-1 with TRBJ1-4; tentatively, D is TRBD1 (5 bases). The CDR3 runs to 13 residues. V gave up 10 bases and J gave up 7 bases, with 16 bases separating them. From germline, CDR1 is MGHDK and CDR2 SYGVNS.

The gene calls are TRBV7-9 and TRBJ2-3; 10 bases line up with TRBD2. This CDR3 has 17 residues. Looked up from germline, CDR1 is SEHNR and CDR2 is FQNEAQ (reference sequence). V lost 5 bases to trimming and J lost 2 bases; unmatched junction nucleotides: 10. This chain's CDR3 is CASSPWASGSPTDTQYF. DNA for the CDR3: TGTGCCAGCAGCCCCTGGGCTAGCGGGAGCCCCACAGATACGCAGTATTTT. Together with reference TRBV7-9 and TRBJ2-3, the CDR3 gives the full variable domain: DTGVSQNPRHKITKRGQNVTFRCDPISEHNRLYWYRQTLGQGPEFLTYFQNEAQLEKSRLLSDRFSAERPKGSFSTLEIQRTEQGDSAMYLCASSPWASGSPTDTQYFGPGTRLTVL.

This clone was counted once. The chain uses TRBV14 and TRBJ2-7; 13 nucleotides line up with TRBD2. Germline V gene sequence: CDR1 SGHDN, CDR2 FVKESK. J gave up 4 bases and V 4 bases, and 4 bases lay outside the gene matches. The CDR3 totals 15 residues. The CDR3 DNA reads TGTGCCAGCAGCCCCCGGACTAGCGGGAGTTACGAGCAGTACTTC. The encoded protein is CASSPRTSGSYEQYF.

This clone was counted only a few times. The CDR3 bases are TGTGCCATCACCGGGACTCAGGGGGGCGAGCAGTACTTC. As protein: CAITGTQGGEQYF. The V and J genes are TRBV10-3 and TRBJ2-7; D may be TRBD1 (7 bases). V lost 7 bases, J lost 6 bases, and 16 bases lay in between. Per the germline V gene, CDR1 is ENHRY and CDR2 is SYGVKD. This CDR3 has 13 residues.

This chain links TRBV30 with TRBJ2-7; 7 bases line up with TRBD2. The CDR3 is made up of 16 amino acids. Trimming cost V 4 bases and J 2 bases; bases outside gene matches: 14. Germline V gene lookup returns CDR1 GTSNPN and CDR2 SVGIG (reference sequence). The CDR3 reads CAWKGNLAEQPYEQYF. The CDR3 DNA follows: TGTGCCTGGAAAGGCAATCTAGCGGAACAACCCTACGAGCAGTACTTC.

The DNA of the CDR3 is TGTGCCAGCAGCTCCTGGGGTATATCGGACGAGCAGTACTTC. Its protein product is CASSSWGISDEQYF. The chain couples TRBV27 to TRBJ2-7; D remains ambiguous. The V gene's germline CDR1 is MNHEY and CDR2 SMNVEV (reference sequence). Trimming removed 6 bases at V and 5 bases at J, with 17 bases between. The CDR3 length is 14 residues.

The V and J genes are TRBV10-3 and TRBJ2-3; 11 bases are shared with TRBD2. Per the germline V gene, CDR1 is ENHRY and CDR2 is SYGVKD. V gave up 10 bases and J gave up 1 base; unmatched junction bases: 19. The CDR3 consists of 19 residues. For the CDR3, the DNA is TGTGCCACCGACGCGCCAGGGACTAGCGGTCCTGGAGGCACAGATACGCAGTATTTT. Encoded protein: CATDAPGTSGPGGTDTQYF.

The chain links TRBV6-1 to TRBJ2-2; 7 nucleotides match TRBD1. This CDR3 has 14 residues. V shed 4 bases, J shed 6 bases, and the junction held 5 bases outside the gene matches. In germline, CDR1 is MNHNS, CDR2 SASEGT. DNA for the CDR3: TGTGCCAGCAGTGTCCTGACAGGGCCCGGGGAGCTGTTTTTT. It yields the protein CASSVLTGPGELFF.

The chain carries TRBV9 and TRBJ2-5; 7 nucleotides align to TRBD1. The V gene end was trimmed by 4 bases and the J gene end by 1 base; junction bases not matched to a gene: 4. The CDR3 runs 14 residues. The germline V gene has CDR1 SGDLS and CDR2 YYNGEE. The CDR3 DNA follows: TGTGCCAGCAGCAAACGACAGGGCCAAGAGACCCAGTACTTC. The encoded protein is CASSKRQGQETQYF.

This clone has just one count. CDR3 nucleotides: TGCGCCAGCAGTAGGACAGGGGTAGGTGGTGAGCAGTTCTTC. Protein sequence: CASSRTGVGGEQFF. The chain has TRBV5-1 and TRBJ2-1; 9 nucleotides align to TRBD1. Germline V lookup: CDR1 SGHRS, CDR2 YFSETQ. The CDR3 is made up of 14 amino acids. The trim removed 5 bases at V and 9 bases at J, leaving 9 bases unmatched.

The chain employs TRBV18 and TRBJ2-7, with 7 bases aligning to TRBD1. The germline CDR1 and CDR2 sequences are KGHSH and LQKENI. V was pared by 2 bases and J by 5 bases, with 9 bases of the junction left unmatched. The CDR3 length is 15 residues. The CDR3, as DNA: TGTGCCAGCTCACCAGGGACAGCAGGGGCCGACGAGCAGTACTTC. Translation gives CASSPGTAGADEQYF.

The chain uses TRBV2 and TRBJ2-2; D is possibly TRBD2 (6 bases). Trimming removed 7 bases from V and 1 base from J, with 13 bases in between. The CDR3 consists of 15 residues. Germline assignment: CDR1 SNHLY and CDR2 FYNNEI. CDR3 protein: CASIPPGRNTGELFF. The CDR3 coding sequence is TGTGCCAGCATCCCCCCCGGGAGGAACACCGGGGAGCTGTTTTTT.

V and J are TRBV13 and TRBJ1-1; no reliable D call. Trimming shortened V by 2 bases and J by 1 base, and 8 bases separated the two germline ends. The CDR3 has 14 amino acids. The V gene's germline CDR1 is PRHDT and CDR2 FYEKMQ (reference sequence). The DNA for the CDR3 is TGTGCCAGCAGCTTAAATGGGCGGAACACTGAAGCTTTCTTT. This gives the protein CASSLNGRNTEAFF. Variable domain in full (rest from reference TRBV13 and TRBJ1-1): AAGVIQSPRHLIKEKRETATLKCYPIPRHDTVYWYQQGPGQDPQFLISFYEKMQSDKGSIPDRFSAQQFSDYHSELNMSSLELGDSALYFCASSLNGRNTEAFFGQGTRLTVV.